Listed here is a single TCR beta chain. Its cognate antigen is unknown. As to treatment: some 19 received Ad26.COV2.S at low or high dose, single or two shots; roughly five received placebo; per-sample allocation not given. Day 63 following the first vaccine or placebo injection was when the samples were taken. A Boston donor was an adult aged 18-55 years. Wuhan-strain SARS-CoV-2 spike was expressed by the Ad26 vector that made up the vaccine. The data stem from a study of Ad26.COV2.S vaccination and SARS-CoV-2 variants. As for the study in general: In the COV1001 trial, the donor was in the Ad26.COV2.S arm. General study results and limits: While placebo recipients had lower spike-specific TCR breadth, vaccine recipients had more.

Produced via immunoSEQ multiplex PCR; TCRdb's table is partial and in-frame only. This sample carries approximately 420,000 clones, approximately 88% of them seen once, and the ten largest clones take 3.6%. Trimming shortened V by 1 base and J by 2 bases, and 12 bases separated the two germline ends. This CDR3 contains 15 residues. Germline V gene sequence: CDR1 LGHDT, CDR2 YNNKEL (reference sequence). The chain combines TRBV3-1 (or the pseudogene TRBV3-2) with TRBJ2-7; weak D call: TRBD1 (6 bases). This clonotype was obtained from a person between 18 and 65 years old who received the Ad26.COV2.S COVID-19 vaccine or a placebo. The sample was peripheral blood, taken in a trial of Ad26.COV2.S vaccine versus placebo. The CDR3 is CASSQVMNRAYEQYF. CDR3 nucleotides: TGTGCCAGCAGCCAAGTCATGAACAGGGCCTACGAGCAGTACTTC.